This T cell receptor beta chain was sequenced in a study of T cell changes during pregnancy in multiple sclerosis. Clones were read by immunoSEQ multiplex PCR, and TCRdb kept only the in-frame ones, dropping some. Of about 62,000 clones detected, approximately 94% appear once; the ten largest clones hold 3.2%. The sample consisted of CD8+ T cells from peripheral blood mononuclear cells, taken in the second trimester of pregnancy. The receptor comes from a female donor with multiple sclerosis, enrolled in a pregnancy study.

CDR3 protein: CSVEDPDRVRENIQYF. CDR3 DNA sequence: TGCAGCGTTGAAGATCCAGACAGGGTGAGAGAAAACATTCAGTACTTC. J is TRBJ2-4 and V is TRBV29-1, with 7 nucleotides matching TRBD1. Per germline, CDR1 SQVTM and CDR2 ANQGSEA. The trim removed 0 bases at V and 5 bases at J, leaving 10 bases unmatched. This CDR3 has 16 residues.